The entry below describes one T cell receptor beta chain. Germline V lookup: CDR1 MNHNS, CDR2 SASEGT. Trimming took 0 bases from V and 3 from J; bases not matched to a gene: 5. The CDR3 has 15 amino acids. Original processing notes: Counts of nucleated cells, estimated from reference gene primer amplification, were obtained. Profiling relied on immunoSEQ multiplex PCR, and the TCRdb table lists in-frame clones only, not all of them. V and J calls plus clone size are reproduced from that table; the DNA served to infer D and trimming. Of hundreds of thousands of clones listed, around 89% are singletons. This entry comes from a study of blood T cell repertoires in COVID-19. Study information: Specimens from acute and convalescent COVID-19 originated in the United States, Italy and Spain.

Sequenced material: peripheral blood. The TCR comes from a man aged 35-49 years with acute or convalescent COVID-19. This chain uses TRBV6-1 with TRBJ2-7, with TRBD1 identical over 7 bases. The DNA for the CDR3 is TGTGCCAGCAGTGAAGCGGGGACAGTCGTCTACGAGCAGTACTTC. Translation gives CASSEAGTVVYEQYF.